A selection of T cell receptor beta chains follows, all from one sample in a study of T cell repertoires in cytomegalovirus infection. TCRdb fed the reads into MiXCR, producing one record per CDR3 protein. This table has approximately 300,000 distinct CDR3 sequences, almost 30% appearing once. The antigens these receptors bind are not known. The source was cultured PBMCs, collected from culture after CMV antigen stimulation. These receptors were obtained from a human donor in good health (CMV status not recorded). Some clones in this sample may be carry-over from other donors' samples. Each CDR3 is given with its conserved first and last residue. A D gene is named only where the DNA matches it firmly. Size values are once, few and many counts, or a class for expanded clones, and some rows have none.

CDR3: CSAFDYTEAFF
DNA: TGCAGTGCTTTCGACTACACTGAAGCTTTCTTT
D: NA
size: few
J: TRBJ1-1
V: TRBV20-1

CDR3: CASSLETGPSYLEQYF
DNA: TGTGCCAGCAGCTTAGAGACAGGGCCCTCCTACTTGGAGCAGTACTTC
D: TRBD1
size: NA
J: TRBJ2-7
V: TRBV7-4

CDR3: CASSLEGTRNEKLFF
DNA: TGTGCCAGCAGCTTAGAGGGAACCCGAAATGAAAAACTGTTTTTT
D: NA
size: NA
J: TRBJ1-4
V: TRBV7-6

CDR3: CASSLSGSTLYGYTF
DNA: TGTGCCAGCAGCTTGAGCGGGTCGACCCTCTATGGCTACACCTTC
D: NA
size: few
J: TRBJ1-2
V: TRBV7-2

CDR3: CAWSMDRVGEQYF
DNA: TGTGCCTGGAGTATGGACAGGGTTGGCGAGCAGTACTTC
D: TRBD1
size: many
J: TRBJ2-7
V: TRBV30

CDR3: CASSRGLAGAWYNEQFF
DNA: TGTGCCAGCAGTCGGGGACTAGCGGGAGCCTGGTACAATGAGCAGTTCTTC
D: TRBD2
size: NA
J: TRBJ2-1
V: TRBV27

CDR3: CASSQNAGQGYEQYF
DNA: TGTGCCAGCAGCCAAAATGCGGGACAGGGCTACGAGCAGTACTTC
D: TRBD1
size: few
J: TRBJ2-7
V: TRBV4-2

CDR3: CASSRRAGAIGSSGQFF
DNA: TGTGCCAGCTCGAGAAGGGCAGGGGCGATCGGCAGTAGCGGGCAGTTCTTC
D: NA
size: few
J: TRBJ2-1
V: TRBV28

CDR3: CASSLVYREQYF
DNA: TGTGCCAGCAGCTTAGTCTACCGCGAGCAGTACTTC
D: NA
size: NA
J: TRBJ2-7
V: TRBV7-2

CDR3: CASSLPLGTPLNTEAFF
DNA: TGTGCCAGCAGCTTGCCCCTGGGTACACCGTTGAACACTGAAGCTTTCTTT
D: NA
size: NA
J: TRBJ1-1
V: TRBV11-2

CDR3: CASSRKMNTEAFF
DNA: TGTGCCAGCAGCCGGAAAATGAACACTGAAGCTTTCTTT
D: NA
size: few
J: TRBJ1-1
V: TRBV2

CDR3: CASSTSRTNTEAFF
DNA: TGTGCCAGCAGCACCAGCCGGACGAACACTGAAGCTTTCTTT
D: NA
size: NA
J: TRBJ1-1
V: TRBV7-8

CDR3: CASSQTGRVYGYTF
DNA: TGTGCCAGCAGCCAGACAGGGCGAGTCTATGGCTACACCTTC
D: TRBD1
size: NA
J: TRBJ1-2
V: TRBV5-4

CDR3: CASSMAVYARRENTEAFF
DNA: TGTGCCAGTAGTATGGCGGTGTATGCCCGCAGAGAGAACACTGAAGCTTTCTTT
D: NA
size: many
J: TRBJ1-1
V: TRBV19

CDR3: CASSLRATGASRYTF
DNA: TGTGCCAGCAGCTTACGTGCGACAGGGGCGAGTCGCTACACCTTC
D: TRBD1
size: few
J: TRBJ1-2
V: TRBV7-2

CDR3: CASSITREDTEAFF
DNA: TGTGCCAGCAGCATTACTCGGGAGGACACTGAAGCTTTCTTT
D: NA
size: few
J: TRBJ1-1
V: TRBV7-3

CDR3: CASLLAGGNYEQYF
DNA: TGTGCCAGTCTCCTAGCGGGAGGGAACTACGAGCAGTACTTC
D: TRBD2
size: NA
J: TRBJ2-7
V: TRBV6-6

CDR3: CATSDPDRGYEQYF
DNA: TGTGCCACCAGTGACCCGGACAGGGGATACGAGCAGTACTTC
D: TRBD1
size: NA
J: TRBJ2-7
V: TRBV24-1

CDR3: CASSFGAGGQFF
DNA: TGTGCCAGCAGCTTCGGGGCGGGGGGGCAGTTCTTC
D: TRBD2
size: few
J: TRBJ2-1
V: TRBV7-8

CDR3: CASSDQAGSYEQYF
DNA: TGTGCCAGTAGTGATCAGGCGGGCTCCTACGAGCAGTACTTC
D: NA
size: NA
J: TRBJ2-7
V: TRBV19

CDR3: CASSWADSTDTQYF
DNA: TGTGCCAGCAGCTGGGCCGATAGCACAGATACGCAGTATTTT
D: NA
size: NA
J: TRBJ2-3
V: TRBV7-9

CDR3: CASSEPGLGQETQYF
DNA: TGTGCCAGCAGCGAACCGGGACTTGGACAAGAGACCCAGTACTTC
D: NA
size: NA
J: TRBJ2-5
V: TRBV5-3

CDR3: CASSEVAGIYGYTF
DNA: TGTGCCAGCAGTGAAGTCGCAGGCATCTATGGCTACACCTTC
D: NA
size: few
J: TRBJ1-2
V: TRBV6-1

CDR3: CASSLAAVPNTEAFF
DNA: TGCGCCAGCAGCTTGGCGGCAGTCCCGAACACTGAAGCTTTCTTT
D: NA
size: NA
J: TRBJ1-1
V: TRBV5-1

CDR3: CASSFKGLGGKNTGELFF
DNA: TGTGCCAGCAGCTTTAAGGGACTAGGAGGGAAAAACACCGGGGAGCTGTTTTTT
D: TRBD2
size: many
J: TRBJ2-2
V: TRBV7-2

CDR3: CASSATRIGAAEAFF
DNA: TGTGCCAGCAGCGCCACCCGGATTGGGGCGGCTGAAGCTTTCTTT
D: NA
size: few
J: TRBJ1-1
V: TRBV7-9

CDR3: CASSLRPGGPRTDTQYF
DNA: TGTGCCAGCAGTCTTCGTCCGGGAGGGCCGCGCACAGATACGCAGTATTTT
D: TRBD2
size: few
J: TRBJ2-3
V: TRBV7-2

CDR3: CASSYRDRGNQPQHF
DNA: TGTGCCAGCAGCTACCGGGACAGGGGCAATCAGCCCCAGCATTTT
D: TRBD1
size: NA
J: TRBJ1-5
V: TRBV7-8

CDR3: CASRRGQGGTDTQYF
DNA: TGTGCCAGCAGACGTGGACAGGGAGGCACAGATACGCAGTATTTT
D: TRBD1
size: NA
J: TRBJ2-3
V: TRBV6-1

CDR3: CASSSKQRKETQYF
DNA: TGTGCCAGCAGCTCTAAGCAGCGTAAAGAGACCCAGTACTTC
D: NA
size: NA
J: TRBJ2-5
V: TRBV7-3

CDR3: CASSQESYNSPLHF
DNA: TGTGCCAGCAGCCAGGAATCCTATAATTCACCCCTCCACTTT
D: NA
size: few
J: TRBJ1-6
V: TRBV3-1

CDR3: CSAPLGGGAFGGYTF
DNA: TGCAGTGCTCCCCTAGGGGGGGGCGCTTTCGGGGGCTACACCTTC
D: NA
size: NA
J: TRBJ1-2
V: TRBV20-1

CDR3: CASSFDGQPQHF
DNA: TGTGCCAGCAGTTTCGACGGTCAGCCCCAGCATTTT
D: NA
size: NA
J: TRBJ1-5
V: TRBV6-5

CDR3: CASSLSGVDRHGYTF
DNA: TGTGCCAGCAGCTTGTCAGGGGTCGACAGGCATGGCTACACCTTC
D: NA
size: many
J: TRBJ1-2
V: TRBV7-2

CDR3: CASSPFGGGETGELFF
DNA: TGTGCCAGCTCACCATTCGGAGGGGGTGAAACCGGGGAGCTGTTTTTT
D: NA
size: few
J: TRBJ2-2
V: TRBV18

CDR3: CASSQPGELFF
DNA: TGTGCCAGCAGCCAACCAGGGGAGCTGTTTTTT
D: NA
size: NA
J: TRBJ2-2
V: TRBV3-1

CDR3: CASSLGQGFNEQFF
DNA: TGTGCCAGCAGCTTGGGACAGGGATTCAATGAGCAGTTCTTC
D: TRBD1
size: NA
J: TRBJ2-1
V: TRBV5-6

CDR3: CASSSDGNEQFF
DNA: TGTGCCAGCAGTTCGGACGGCAATGAGCAGTTCTTC
D: NA
size: few
J: TRBJ2-1
V: TRBV12-3/TRBV12-4

CDR3: CSAHMARGPGNEQYF
DNA: TGCAGTGCCCACATGGCTCGGGGGCCGGGAAACGAGCAGTACTTC
D: NA
size: NA
J: TRBJ2-7
V: TRBV20-1

CDR3: CASSDRVAKNIQYF
DNA: TGTGCCAGCAGTGACAGGGTAGCCAAAAACATTCAGTACTTC
D: NA
size: NA
J: TRBJ2-4
V: TRBV2

CDR3: CASSLQGQDNYGYTF
DNA: TGTGCCAGCAGCTTACAAGGACAGGACAACTATGGCTACACCTTC
D: TRBD1
size: NA
J: TRBJ1-2
V: TRBV5-4

CDR3: CASSHGAGNTGELFF
DNA: TGCGCCAGCAGCCATGGCGCGGGTAACACCGGGGAGCTGTTTTTT
D: NA
size: few
J: TRBJ2-2
V: TRBV4-1

CDR3: CASSPDSYTEAFF
DNA: TGTGCCAGCAGTCCAGACAGCTACACTGAAGCTTTCTTT
D: NA
size: many
J: TRBJ1-1
V: TRBV6-1

CDR3: CASSLGVSGKAFF
DNA: TGTGCCAGCAGCTTAGGGGTCTCCGGGAAAGCTTTCTTT
D: NA
size: many
J: TRBJ1-1
V: TRBV7-2

CDR3: CASSPPPRDTQYF
DNA: TGTGCCAGCTCACCACCGCCTAGAGATACGCAGTATTTT
D: NA
size: NA
J: TRBJ2-3
V: TRBV18

CDR3: CASSPWTGALIPNEQFF
DNA: TGTGCCAGCAGCCCTTGGACAGGGGCATTAATTCCCAATGAGCAGTTCTTC
D: TRBD1
size: NA
J: TRBJ2-1
V: TRBV7-4

CDR3: CASSSRQGGADTQYF
DNA: TGTGCCAGCAGCTCCAGACAGGGCGGGGCAGATACGCAGTATTTT
D: NA
size: many
J: TRBJ2-3
V: TRBV7-2

CDR3: CASSPNRGIGTDTQYF
DNA: TGTGCCAGCAGTCCAAACAGGGGAATTGGCACAGATACGCAGTATTTT
D: TRBD1
size: NA
J: TRBJ2-3
V: TRBV28

CDR3: CASSRRIGQGGETQYF
DNA: TGCGCCAGCAGCCGGCGAATAGGACAGGGAGGAGAGACCCAGTACTTC
D: TRBD1
size: NA
J: TRBJ2-5
V: TRBV5-1

CDR3: CASSQIGSGKFQEETQYF
DNA: TGTGCCAGCAGCCAAATCGGTAGCGGGAAGTTTCAGGAAGAGACCCAGTACTTC
D: TRBD2
size: NA
J: TRBJ2-5
V: TRBV4-2